The T cell receptor (beta chain) described here comes from a study of CD8 T cells in Susac syndrome. The CDR3 spans 17 residues. The germline V gene encodes CDR1 LGHNA and CDR2 YNFKEQ. Losses at the gene ends were 3 bases for V and 5 bases for J; bases not matched to a gene: 8. TCR beta from blood CD8+ and CD4+ T cells was sequenced. TEMRA cells were FACS-enriched, while CD8+ and CD4+ T cells were negatively isolated. RNA amounts of about 0.45 to 1 ug underwent reverse transcription with random hexamers. Multiplex PCR with immunoSEQ amplified the TCR beta CDR3 across 54 Vbeta and 13 Jbeta. TCRdb redid the calling of the immunoSEQ multiplex PCR reads with MiXCR, one entry per CDR3 protein. The sample lists fewer than 200,000 distinct CDR3 sequences; about 95% were seen once.

The V and J genes are TRBV4-2 and TRBJ2-3; 13 nucleotides agree with TRBD2. Sequenced sample: CD4+ T cells from PBMCs. This TCR came from a human donor in good health. CDR3 protein: CASSHGLAGESGDTQYF. CDR3 bases: TGTGCCAGCAGCCATGGACTAGCGGGAGAATCGGGAGATACGCAGTATTTT.